The 14 T cell receptor beta chains below all came from one sample that was sequenced in a study of vaccination and CD4 T cells after COVID-19. CD4+ T cells that had been cultured provided DNA sequenced with the Oncomine TCR Beta short-read assay. The source of extracted genomic DNA was cultured CD4+ T cells. TCRdb processed the PCR reads anew with MiXCR; each CDR3 protein has one entry. Seen here are about 11,000 distinct CDR3 sequences, less than 40% observed once, and the top ten hold about 15%. Treatment specified: approximately nine-day PBMC culture with coronavirus spike peptide pools or control peptides (ViraFEST assay). Gathering of the CD4+ T cells, from the unexposed donor, took place before the COVID-19 pandemic (2011-2018). The antigens for these receptors are not known. Sequencing input: CD4+ T cells from blood, cultured in vitro. The receptors stem from a human donor in good health.

V usage is TRBV20-1 and J usage is TRBJ2-1; D gene unclear. Germline CDR1 reads DFQATT; CDR2 reads SNEGSKA (reference sequence). V lost 2 bases and J lost 7, with 15 bases in between. The length of the CDR3 is 14 residues. CDR3 sequence: CSARLGKGANEQFF. CDR3 coding DNA: TGCAGTGCTAGACTGGGAAAGGGCGCTAATGAGCAGTTCTTC.

Concerning this clonotype itself: A junction boundary mismatches the germline segment, possibly from a read error. This rearrangement joins TRBV28 to TRBJ1-2; possibly TRBD1 for D (5 bases). The germline gives CDR1 MDHEN, CDR2 SYDVKM. CDR3 length: 14 residues. The chain's CDR3 is CASSLGGSNHGYTF. The CDR3 DNA follows: TGTGCCAGCAGTCTGGGGGGTTCTAACCATGGCTACACCTTC.

The chain is built from TRBV27 and TRBJ2-1; 11 bases fit TRBD2. The V gene's germline CDR1 is MNHEY and CDR2 SMNVEV (reference sequence). The CDR3 loop spans 17 amino acids. V dropped 3 bases and J dropped 7; count of bases not matched to a gene: 11. The CDR3, as DNA: TGTGCCAGCAGTTTGCCGACCGGGACTAGCGGCAGAAATGAGCAGTTCTTC. Its translation is CASSLPTGTSGRNEQFF.

The chain employs TRBV6-5 and TRBJ1-2, with D maybe TRBD1 (5 bases). The germline gives CDR1 MNHEY, CDR2 SVGAGI. The V end was cut by 2 bases, the J end by 4 bases, with 20 bases between. This CDR3 comprises 17 residues. Written as DNA, the CDR3 is TGTGCCAGCAGTTACCCAAGTCTCCGGGACCTGAGCTATGGCTACACCTTC. Encoded protein: CASSYPSLRDLSYGYTF.

This chain uses TRBV4-3 with TRBJ2-7, with unresolved D. The length of the CDR3 is 11 residues. V was shortened by 4 bases and J by 3 bases, with 4 bases between the two germline ends. CDR1 and CDR2 (germline): LGHNA, YSLEER. CDR3 protein: CASSRGYEQYF. CDR3 coding DNA: TGCGCCAGCAGCCGGGGCTACGAGCAGTACTTC.

The genes are TRBV24-1 and TRBJ2-4; a weak D match, TRBD1 (5 bases). Per the germline V gene, CDR1 is KGHDR and CDR2 is SFDVKD. V lost 4 bases and J lost 1, with 10 bases in between. The CDR3 runs to 15 residues. The CDR3: CATSDPKGAKNIQYF. Written as DNA, the CDR3 is TGTGCCACCAGTGACCCCAAGGGGGCCAAAAACATTCAGTACTTC.

V usage is TRBV30 and J usage is TRBJ1-2; TRBD1 matches 7 bases. The junction had 12 bases not matched to a gene; V was cut back by 7 bases and J by 4 bases. CDR3 length: 14 residues. Germline CDR1 and CDR2: GTSNPN and SVGIG (reference sequence). The CDR3 spells CASPTGEVGYGYTF. CDR3 nucleotide sequence: TGTGCCTCGCCAACAGGGGAGGTTGGCTATGGCTACACCTTC.

The V call is TRBV11-2, the J call TRBJ2-7, with TRBD2 identical over 14 bases. The CDR3 consists of 15 residues. V dropped 4 bases and J dropped 5; count of bases not matched to a gene: 4. Germline assignment: CDR1 SGHAT and CDR2 FQNNGV. This CDR3 is CASSSGLAGVHEQYF. CDR3 coding DNA: TGTGCCAGCAGCTCGGGACTAGCGGGAGTACACGAGCAGTACTTC.

The gene calls are TRBV10-1 and TRBJ2-7; 8 nucleotides line up with TRBD1. Germline CDR1 is WNHNN and CDR2 is SYGVQD (reference sequence). The CDR3 contains 15 residues. J gave up 0 bases and V 9 bases, and 10 bases lay outside the gene matches. In nucleotides, the CDR3 is TGCGCCAGACGATCGGGACAGGTTCTCTCCTACGAGCAGTACTTC. It specifies CARRSGQVLSYEQYF.

This chain connects TRBV20-1 to TRBJ2-1; possible D gene TRBD1, 6 bases. The germline V and J ends were trimmed by 3 bases and 3 bases, with 9 bases remaining between them. Germline CDR1 DFQATT, CDR2 SNEGSKA (reference sequence). The CDR3 spans 13 residues. Here the CDR3 reads CSASNRDYNEQFF. The CDR3 DNA is TGCAGTGCTAGCAACAGGGACTACAATGAGCAGTTCTTC.

CDR3 amino acids: CASSPWTSGPYEQYF. The CDR3 DNA reads as TGTGCCAGCAGCCCGTGGACTAGCGGCCCCTACGAGCAGTACTTC. J is TRBJ2-7 and V is TRBV14; 10 bases align to TRBD2. Trimming at V came to 4 bases and at J to 2 bases, leaving 5 bases not matched to a gene. The CDR3 extends over 15 amino acids. CDR1 and CDR2 from the germline V gene are SGHDN and FVKESK. Variable domain in full (rest from reference TRBV14 and TRBJ2-7): EAGVTQFPSHSVIEKGQTVTLRCDPISGHDNLYWYRRVMGKEIKFLLHFVKESKQDESGMPNNRFLAERTGGTYSTLKVQPAELEDSGVYFCASSPWTSGPYEQYFGPGTRLTVT.

V and J are TRBV7-9 and TRBJ2-7, with D perhaps TRBD1 (5 bases). V dropped 5 bases and J dropped 2 bases, with 19 bases sitting between them. The CDR3 runs 16 residues. The germline CDR1 and CDR2 sequences are SEHNR and FQNEAQ (reference sequence). The CDR3 region is CASSTPRVGAPYEQYF. In nucleotides, the CDR3 is TGTGCCAGCAGCACTCCCCGGGTAGGGGCGCCCTACGAGCAGTACTTC.

This chain links TRBV20-1 with TRBJ2-3; D not certain. This CDR3 has 13 amino acids. Trimming took 1 base from V and 0 from J, leaving 5 bases between them. Germline-derived CDR1 and CDR2 are DFQATT and SNEGSKA (reference sequence). For the CDR3, the DNA is TGCAGTGCTAGAGCTCAGAGCACAGATACGCAGTATTTT. Protein: CSARAQSTDTQYF.

This clonotype came up a few times. This sequence joins TRBV21-1 and TRBJ2-7. TRBV21-1 counts as a pseudogene. The CDR3 totals 17 residues. The CDR3 DNA follows: TGTGCCAGCAGCAAACACTGGACCCAAATTGCCCCCTACGAGCAGTACTTC. This sequence encodes CASSKHWTQIAPYEQYF.